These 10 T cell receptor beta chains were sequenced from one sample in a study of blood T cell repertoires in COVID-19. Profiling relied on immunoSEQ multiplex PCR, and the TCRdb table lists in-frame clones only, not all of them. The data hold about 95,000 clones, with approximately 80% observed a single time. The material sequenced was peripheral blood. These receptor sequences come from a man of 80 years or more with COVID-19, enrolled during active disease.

The CDR3 DNA sequence: TGTGCCAGCAATGCGGGAGGGGCCACAGATACGCAGTATTTT. It codes for CASNAGGATDTQYF. V gene TRBV27 combines with J gene TRBJ2-3, with 9 positions matching TRBD2. The CDR3 covers 14 residues. V shed 7 bases and J 2 bases; nucleotides not matched to a gene: 4. The germline V gene has CDR1 MNHEY and CDR2 SMNVEV (reference sequence).

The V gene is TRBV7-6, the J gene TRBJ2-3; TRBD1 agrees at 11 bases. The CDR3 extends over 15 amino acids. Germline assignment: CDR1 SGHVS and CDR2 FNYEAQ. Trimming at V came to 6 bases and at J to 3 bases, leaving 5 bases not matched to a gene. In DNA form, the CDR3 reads TGTGCCAGCAGGGATGGGACAGGGGGTACAGATACGCAGTATTTT. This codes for CASRDGTGGTDTQYF. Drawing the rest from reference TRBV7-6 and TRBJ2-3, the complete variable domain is GAGVSQSPRYKVTKRGQDVALRCDPISGHVSLYWYRQALGQGPEFLTYFNYEAQQDKSGLPNDRFSAERPEGSISTLTIQRTEQRDSAMYRCASRDGTGGTDTQYFGPGTRLTVL.

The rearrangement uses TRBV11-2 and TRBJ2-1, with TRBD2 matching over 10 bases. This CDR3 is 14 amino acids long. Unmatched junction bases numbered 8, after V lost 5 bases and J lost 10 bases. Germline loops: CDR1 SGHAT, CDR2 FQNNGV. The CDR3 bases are TGTGCCAGCAGCGTAAGCGGGGGGGCGTGGGAGCAGTTCTTC. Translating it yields CASSVSGGAWEQFF.

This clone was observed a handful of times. The CDR3 DNA reads as TGTGCCAGCAGCTTAATGGGACAGGGAAGTCCCCAGCATTTT. Its translation: CASSLMGQGSPQHF. This chain links TRBV7-9 with TRBJ1-5, with 9 bases that match TRBD1. V lost 2 bases, J lost 10 bases, and 6 bases stayed unmatched. CDR3 length: 14 amino acids. Germline V gene data show CDR1 as SEHNR and CDR2 as FQNEAQ (reference sequence).

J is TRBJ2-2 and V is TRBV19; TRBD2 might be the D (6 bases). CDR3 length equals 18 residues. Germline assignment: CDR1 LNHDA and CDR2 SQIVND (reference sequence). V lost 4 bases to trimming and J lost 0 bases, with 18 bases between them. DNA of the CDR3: TGTGCCAGTAGTAGGGACGGGAGCCTTTCCTCGAACACCGGGGAGCTGTTTTTT. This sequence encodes CASSRDGSLSSNTGELFF.

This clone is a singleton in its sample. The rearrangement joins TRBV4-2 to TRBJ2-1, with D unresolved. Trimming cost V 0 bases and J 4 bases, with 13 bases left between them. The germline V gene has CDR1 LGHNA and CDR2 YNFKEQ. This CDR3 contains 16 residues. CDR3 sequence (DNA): TGTGCCAGCAGCCAAGATCCGAGCGTGGTATACAATGAGCAGTTCTTC. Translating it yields CASSQDPSVVYNEQFF.

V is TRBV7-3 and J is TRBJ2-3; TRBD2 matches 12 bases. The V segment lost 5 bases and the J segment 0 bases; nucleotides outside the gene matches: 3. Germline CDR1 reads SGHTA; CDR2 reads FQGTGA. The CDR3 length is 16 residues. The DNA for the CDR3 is TGTGCCAGCAGCCCTAGCGGGGGGGAAAGCACAGATACGCAGTATTTT. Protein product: CASSPSGGESTDTQYF.

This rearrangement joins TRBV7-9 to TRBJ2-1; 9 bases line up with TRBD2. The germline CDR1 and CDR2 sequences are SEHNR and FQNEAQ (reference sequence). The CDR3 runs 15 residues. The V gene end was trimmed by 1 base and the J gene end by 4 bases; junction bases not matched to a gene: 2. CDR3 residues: CASSLGAGGYNEQFF. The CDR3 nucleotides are TGTGCCAGCAGCTTAGGTGCGGGAGGGTACAATGAGCAGTTCTTC.

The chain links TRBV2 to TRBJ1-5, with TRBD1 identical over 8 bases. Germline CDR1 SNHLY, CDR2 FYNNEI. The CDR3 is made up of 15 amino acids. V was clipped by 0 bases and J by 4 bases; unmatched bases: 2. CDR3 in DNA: TGTGCCAGCAGTGAAGCGACAGGGGTGAATCAGCCCCAGCATTTT. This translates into CASSEATGVNQPQHF.

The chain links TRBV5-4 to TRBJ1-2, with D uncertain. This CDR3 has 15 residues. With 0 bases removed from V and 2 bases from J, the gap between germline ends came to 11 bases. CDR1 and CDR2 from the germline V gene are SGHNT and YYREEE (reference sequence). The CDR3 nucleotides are TGTGCCAGCAGCTTGGGTGGGGAGGTCAACTATGGCTACACCTTC. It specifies CASSLGGEVNYGYTF.